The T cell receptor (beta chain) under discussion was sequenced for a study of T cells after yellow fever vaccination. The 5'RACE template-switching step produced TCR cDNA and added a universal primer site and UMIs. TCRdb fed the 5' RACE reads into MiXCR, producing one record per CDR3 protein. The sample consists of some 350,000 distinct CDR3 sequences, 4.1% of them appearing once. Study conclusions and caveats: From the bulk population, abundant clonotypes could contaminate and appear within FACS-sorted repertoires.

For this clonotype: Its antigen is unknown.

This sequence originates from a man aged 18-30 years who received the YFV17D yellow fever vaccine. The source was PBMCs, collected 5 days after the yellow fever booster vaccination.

CDR3 residues: CASSQIDRAPLGYTF. For the CDR3, the DNA is TGTGCCAGCTCTCAGATCGACAGGGCCCCTCTTGGCTACACCTTC. J is TRBJ1-2 and V is TRBV18; TRBD1 matches 7 bases. This CDR3 spans 15 amino acids. Germline CDR1 and CDR2: KGHSH and LQKENI. The J segment lost 7 bases and the V segment lost 6 bases, leaving 14 bases of the junction unmatched.